One T cell receptor (beta chain) is described in this entry. This sample is drawn from a study of T cell responses to AZD1222 COVID-19 vaccine. Study as a whole: Recipients boosted at about 4 weeks or about 12 weeks are pooled.

V was trimmed by 4 bases and J by 6 bases, leaving 13 bases between them. The length of the CDR3 is 15 residues. Germline V gene data show CDR1 as SEHNR and CDR2 as FQNEAQ (reference sequence). TCRdb's copy holds only in-frame clones and misses some; the assay was immunoSEQ multiplex PCR. The table includes roughly 100,000 clones, about 93% detected once. V usage is TRBV7-9 and J usage is TRBJ1-6; D remains unclear. This TCR derives from an adult in good health. Here the sequenced sample was peripheral blood, taken on day 0 of AZD1222 vaccination. The DNA of the CDR3 is TGTGCCAGCAGCTCCGATTGGAGCCCTAATTCACCCCTCCACTTT. Its translation: CASSSDWSPNSPLHF.